The T cell receptor (beta chain) described here comes from a study of control samples from healthy donors and cancer patients. The ends were cut back, 5 bases at V and 1 base at J, with 5 bases in the middle. Looked up from germline, CDR1 is GTSNPN and CDR2 is SVGIG (reference sequence). The CDR3 runs 11 residues. Here immunoSEQ multiplex PCR was the method, and the copy in TCRdb shows in-frame clones only, minus some. This sample has approximately 150,000 clones, with 75% to 95% found just once. The sample comprised blood. This chain joins TRBV30 and TRBJ1-1; D might be TRBD1 (5 bases). This TCR derives from a man in his thirties or forties in good health. In nucleotides, the CDR3 is TGTGCCTGGGGACAGAACACTGAAGCTTTCTTT. This translates into CAWGQNTEAFF.